Listed below are T cell receptor beta chains from one sample, sequenced in a study of beta chain features in type 1 diabetes. Clones were sequenced by immunoSEQ multiplex PCR, and TCRdb holds only the in-frame ones, with some missing. The data hold 25,000 to 30,000 clones, with roughly three fifths observed a single time. Sequences were obtained from Tregs from blood. Receptor source: a woman aged 18-29 years with type 1 diabetes. Both conserved end residues are part of each CDR3. The order of the fields is J gene, V gene, clone size, D gene, CDR3 DNA, CDR3 protein. A D gene is named only where the DNA matches it firmly. A clone size is listed for some rows: how often the clone was seen (once, few, many), or a class if it is expanded.

J gene: TRBJ2-7; V gene: TRBV7-9; clone size: NA; D gene: TRBD2; CDR3 DNA: TGTGCCAGCAGCTTGGGACTAGCAACCTACGAGCAGTACTTC; CDR3 protein: CASSLGLATYEQYF
J gene: TRBJ2-2; V gene: TRBV7-9; clone size: NA; D gene: NA; CDR3 DNA: TGTGCCAGCAGCCCAAGAGGGGGTGCGTTGGGTCCTTCGACCGGGGAGCTGTTTTTT; CDR3 protein: CASSPRGGALGPSTGELFF
J gene: TRBJ2-3; V gene: TRBV9; clone size: NA; D gene: NA; CDR3 DNA: TGTGCCAGCACCCCCCGGGACAAGAGAAGCACAGATACGCAGTATTTT; CDR3 protein: CASTPRDKRSTDTQYF
J gene: TRBJ2-2; V gene: TRBV7-9; clone size: NA; D gene: NA; CDR3 DNA: TGTGCCAGCAGCTTAGGCGGGGCATTAACCGGGGAGCTGTTTTTT; CDR3 protein: CASSLGGALTGELFF
J gene: TRBJ2-3; V gene: TRBV29-1; clone size: NA; D gene: NA; CDR3 DNA: TGCAGCGTTGAAACTAGCCCAGATACGCAGTATTTT; CDR3 protein: CSVETSPDTQYF
J gene: TRBJ2-2; V gene: TRBV7-2; clone size: NA; D gene: TRBD1; CDR3 DNA: TGTGCCAGCAGCTTAATAGGGGACAGGGGAAGGACCGGGGAGCTGTTTTTT; CDR3 protein: CASSLIGDRGRTGELFF
J gene: TRBJ1-1; V gene: TRBV5-1; clone size: once; D gene: NA; CDR3 DNA: TGCGCCAGCAGCTTGAGGTCACAGGGTCATACTGAAGCTTTCTTT; CDR3 protein: CASSLRSQGHTEAFF
J gene: TRBJ2-3; V gene: TRBV30; clone size: NA; D gene: NA; CDR3 DNA: TGTGCCTGGAGTGAGGGGTACGGCTCCACAGATACGCAGTATTTT; CDR3 protein: CAWSEGYGSTDTQYF
J gene: TRBJ1-2; V gene: TRBV28; clone size: NA; D gene: NA; CDR3 DNA: TGTGCCAGCAGTTTAACGGGGGGCCGGATTGGCTACACCTTC; CDR3 protein: CASSLTGGRIGYTF
J gene: TRBJ2-1; V gene: TRBV7-2; clone size: NA; D gene: NA; CDR3 DNA: TGTGCCAGCAGCTTAGTAGAGCGGGTTTACAATGAGCAGTTCTTC; CDR3 protein: CASSLVERVYNEQFF
J gene: TRBJ2-2; V gene: TRBV5-5; clone size: NA; D gene: NA; CDR3 DNA: TGTGCCAGCAGCTTGGTAGTTTCCGGGGAGCTGTTTTTT; CDR3 protein: CASSLVVSGELFF
J gene: TRBJ1-5; V gene: TRBV5-1; clone size: NA; D gene: NA; CDR3 DNA: TGCGCCAGCAGCTTGTCGAGCAATCAGCCCCAGCATTTT; CDR3 protein: CASSLSSNQPQHF
J gene: TRBJ2-1; V gene: TRBV30; clone size: NA; D gene: NA; CDR3 DNA: TGTGCCTGGAGCCCGGGTCTACACAATGAGCAGTTCTTC; CDR3 protein: CAWSPGLHNEQFF
J gene: TRBJ1-3; V gene: TRBV6-5; clone size: NA; D gene: TRBD1; CDR3 DNA: TGTGCCAGCAGTTACGATGGGACAGGTCCTGGAAACACCATATATTTT; CDR3 protein: CASSYDGTGPGNTIYF
J gene: TRBJ2-6; V gene: TRBV5-5; clone size: NA; D gene: NA; CDR3 DNA: TGTGCCACCGCGACCGGGTCTGGGGCCAACGTCCTGACTTTC; CDR3 protein: CATATGSGANVLTF